The subject of this entry is one T cell receptor beta chain. What it binds is unknown. These data belong to a study of cytotoxic CD8 clonotypes in ibrutinib-treated CLL. Study summary: Outcomes included around 25 partial and 2 complete responses; after median roughly 71 months, roughly 14 stayed remitted and some twelve progressed. A median 12 months of treatment, range 6 to 36, preceded the collection of response samples.

CDR1 is MNHEY, CDR2 SMNVEV, per germline (reference sequence). The V segment lost 1 base and the J segment 8 bases; nucleotides outside the gene matches: 11. The CDR3 is 16 amino acids. Sequenced by immunoSEQ multiplex PCR; TCRdb stores in-frame clones only, minus some. The sample shows approximately 280,000 clones, roughly three quarters of them seen only once. Study-level findings and limits: The study found clonality rose at ibrutinib response, then fell toward baseline at progression.

Here the sequenced sample was PBMCs, taken at disease progression, from a patient treated with ibrutinib. This chain connects TRBV27 to TRBJ2-7; 10 positions match TRBD2. This clonotype was sampled from a human donor with chronic lymphocytic leukemia. The CDR3 sequence: CASSLYSGLAGVQQYF. The CDR3 nucleotides read TGTGCCAGCAGTTTATATTCTGGGCTAGCGGGAGTGCAGCAGTACTTC.